This TCR beta chain comes out of a study of regulatory T cells in long-lasting Graves disease. Construction of the TCR beta libraries employed iRepertoire HTBI primers in conjunction with Arm-PCR of CDR3 regions. TCRdb re-called the multiplex PCR reads with MiXCR, one entry per CDR3 protein. The data show 450,000 to 700,000 distinct CDR3 sequences, roughly 14% seen once. Indicated time point: newly diagnosed GD, antithyroid drugs for less than 3 months. RNA isolated from PBMCs was used to make the TCR library. This clonotype occurred many times. The same sample was also studied in work on T cells in Graves' hyperthyroidism and ophthalmopathy.

This sequence was found in a man in his thirties or forties with Graves disease. The material was peripheral blood mononuclear cells (PBMCs), obtained at new diagnosis, from a patient treated with antithyroid drugs.

The CDR3 bases are TGTGCCAGCAGCTTAGGAGTGAAGGGAGAGACCCAGTACTTC. Translation: CASSLGVKGETQYF. The gene calls are TRBV7-9 and TRBJ2-1; no reliable D call. Judging by the DNA end, TRBJ2-5 fits better; the J call may be wrong. CDR1 and CDR2 from the germline V gene are SEHNR and FQNEAQ (reference sequence). The CDR3 contains 14 residues.